This paragraph covers one T cell receptor (beta chain) sequence. Its antigen is as yet unknown. This record comes from a study of identical twins. Each donor (without exception) was a healthy Caucasian. Study conclusions and caveats: There were fewer insertions in abundant cord blood beta clonotypes, but memory repertoires showed no such pattern. Compared with models, monozygotic twins showed more out-of-frame TCR alpha sharing. One should note that invariant MAIT and iNKT cells could partly confound zero-insertion analyses.

Using its own MiXCR run on the 5' RACE reads, TCRdb lists one record per CDR3 protein. The sample lists 550,000 to 800,000 distinct CDR3 sequences, under 8.5% occurring once. V lost 3 bases, J lost 1 base, and 9 bases lay in between. In germline, CDR1 is DFQATT, CDR2 SNEGSKA (reference sequence). CDR3 length equals 13 residues. The same sample was also used in a study of yellow fever vaccine responses in identical twins.

This chain uses TRBV20-1 with TRBJ1-1, with D uncertain. The receptor comes from a woman in her late teens or twenties in good health. Sequenced sample: PBMCs. The CDR3, as DNA: TGCAGTGCTAGTTGGGTAGGGAACACTGAAGCTTTCTTT. Protein sequence: CSASWVGNTEAFF.